Listed here are 20 T cell receptor beta chains from one sample, sequenced in a study of T-cell reconstitution after alpha-beta-depleted transplantation in children. The library targeted TCRbeta and was prepared with unique molecular identifiers. MiXCR, applied by TCRdb to the PCR reads, yields one record per CDR3 protein. The table has about 980,000 distinct CDR3 sequences, less than 30% seen once. The sample was PBMCs, mostly from graft donor cells, taken 360 days after TCRalphabeta/CD19-depleted stem cell transplant. These TCRs come from a boy under two years old who had a stem cell transplant for SCID, so the T cells may come from the graft donor.

This clonotype appeared a few times. The chain carries TRBV12-3 or TRBV12-4 and TRBJ1-1; no firm D call. The CDR3 is 12 amino acids. Trimming took off 6 bases at V and 7 bases at J, with 12 bases between the two ends. The CDR3 coding sequence is TGTGCCAGCAGCCTCGGGCGGTATGAAGCTTTCTTT. Amino acids: CASSLGRYEAFF.

The rearrangement links TRBV4-3 to TRBJ1-2, with unresolved D. Trimming shortened V by 1 base and J by 4 bases, and 7 bases separated the two germline ends. Germline values: CDR1 LGHNA, CDR2 YSLEER. CDR3 size: 13 residues. The CDR3 bases are TGCGCCAGCAGCCAAGGGCCCGGCTATGGCTACACCTTC. This codes for CASSQGPGYGYTF.

In its sample, this clonotype was seen a few times. The chain employs TRBV12-3 or TRBV12-4 and TRBJ2-7; 9 bases agree with TRBD2. Losses at the gene ends were 7 bases for V and 6 bases for J; bases not matched to a gene: 4. The CDR3 contains 12 residues. CDR3 region: CASTLRGGEQYF. The CDR3 bases are TGTGCCAGCACCCTGCGGGGGGGCGAGCAGTACTTC.

The rearrangement uses TRBV29-1 and TRBJ1-2, with TRBD1 as a possible D gene (5 bases). V shed 7 bases and J shed 7 bases, with 16 bases lying between them. Germline-derived CDR1 and CDR2 are SQVTM and ANQGSEA. This CDR3 spans 12 amino acids. The CDR3 loop reads CSARGADIGYTF. Written as DNA, the CDR3 is TGCAGCGCTCGGGGAGCGGACATTGGCTACACCTTC.

This clonotype has more than one count but fewer than ten. The gene calls are TRBV20-1 and TRBJ1-2, with D possibly matching TRBD1 (5 bases). Trimming removed 2 bases at V and 2 bases at J, with 12 bases between. In germline, CDR1 is DFQATT, CDR2 SNEGSKA (reference sequence). The CDR3 is made up of 14 amino acids. The CDR3 reads CSARWGGMNYGYTF. Written as DNA, the CDR3 is TGCAGTGCTAGATGGGGGGGAATGAACTATGGCTACACCTTC.

The V gene is TRBV7-6, the J gene TRBJ2-2, with a tentative D call TRBD1 (5 bases). The CDR3 covers 17 residues. With 3 bases removed from V and 1 base from J, the gap between germline ends came to 15 bases. From germline, CDR1 is SGHVS and CDR2 FNYEAQ. This CDR3 reads CASSFTLTALNTGELFF. The CDR3 region has the DNA TGTGCCAGCAGCTTTACCTTGACAGCACTGAACACCGGGGAGCTGTTTTTT.

The CDR3 sequence: CATSRAWPLRAETQYF. The CDR3 DNA follows: TGTGCCACCAGCAGAGCTTGGCCCCTAAGGGCGGAGACCCAGTACTTC. The rearrangement links TRBV15 to TRBJ2-5; no reliable D call. Per germline, CDR1 LNHNV and CDR2 YYDKDF (reference sequence). The CDR3 covers 16 residues. Trimming shortened V by 1 base and J by 5 bases, and 17 bases separated the two germline ends.

The chain employs TRBV20-1 and TRBJ1-2, with 10 nucleotides matching TRBD1. The CDR3 spans 16 residues. After removal of 1 base from V and 1 base from J, the junction contained 6 bases not matched to a gene. CDR1 DFQATT and CDR2 SNEGSKA come from the germline V gene (reference sequence). CDR3 bases: TGCAGTGCTAGAGGGGACAGGGGACCGATTAACTATGGCTACACCTTC. This codes for CSARGDRGPINYGYTF.

The chain employs TRBV2 and TRBJ1-6, with unresolved D. Germline V lookup: CDR1 SNHLY, CDR2 FYNNEI. Trimming cost V 1 base and J 7 bases, with 5 bases left between them. The CDR3 runs to 13 residues. The CDR3 protein is CASSEGSNSPLHF. CDR3 in DNA: TGTGCCAGCAGTGAAGGGTCGAATTCACCCCTCCACTTT.

This clonotype was seen repeatedly, ten times or more. The genes are TRBV11-2 and TRBJ1-1; D call uncertain. The CDR3 spans 11 residues. Trimming pared 6 bases from V and 9 bases from J, leaving 11 bases between. Germline V gene sequence: CDR1 SGHAT, CDR2 FQNNGV. The CDR3 loop reads CASRVGVQAFF. The CDR3 DNA is TGTGCCAGCAGGGTGGGAGTTCAAGCTTTCTTT. The complete variable domain, with remaining parts taken from reference TRBV11-2 and TRBJ1-1, reads EAGVAQSPRYKIIEKRQSVAFWCNPISGHATLYWYQQILGQGPKLLIQFQNNGVVDDSQLPKDRFSAERLKGVDSTLKIQPAKLEDSAVYLCASRVGVQAFFGQGTRLTVV.

As for this clonotype: One junction end does not reproduce the germline sequence, and a read error may be involved. The chain is built from TRBV20-1 and TRBJ2-1; TRBD2 agrees at 9 bases. The CDR3 consists of 17 residues. CDR1 is DFQATT, CDR2 SNEGSKA, per germline (reference sequence). As DNA, the CDR3 is TGCAGTGTTAGAGATCCCCAATTAGCGGGGGAATCCAATGAGCAGTTCTTC. Its translation is CSVRDPQLAGESNEQFF.

A few counts support this clonotype. The chain couples TRBV5-1 to TRBJ2-1; the D gene is possibly TRBD2 (7 bases). The CDR3 consists of 14 residues. CDR1 is SGHRS and CDR2 is YFSETQ in the germline V gene. V lost 1 base, J lost 9 bases, and 14 bases lay in between. CDR3 loop: CASSLSRGGGEQFF. The CDR3 nucleotides read TGCGCCAGCAGCTTGAGCAGGGGAGGGGGTGAGCAGTTCTTC.

This clonotype was observed a few times. CDR3 in DNA: TGCAGCGTCCCGGGACTAGCGGGGGGGCGGGGAGATACGCAGTATTTT. Encoded protein: CSVPGLAGGRGDTQYF. The chain has TRBV29-1 and TRBJ2-3; 16 bases are shared with TRBD2. The CDR3 has 16 amino acids. Germline V lookup: CDR1 SQVTM, CDR2 ANQGSEA. V was clipped by 6 bases and J by 5 bases; unmatched bases: 8.

The chain uses TRBV28 and TRBJ1-2; a weak D match, TRBD1 (6 bases). This CDR3 has 16 amino acids. V lost 3 bases and J 4 bases, leaving 18 bases between the germline ends. The germline gives CDR1 MDHEN, CDR2 SYDVKM. The CDR3 nucleotides read TGTGCCAGCAGTTTTCGGGGGGGCTATACTTCCTATGGCTACACCTTC. Its protein is CASSFRGGYTSYGYTF.

The CDR3 sequence is CASSLGGPQERAFF. The CDR3 bases are TGTGCCAGCAGCTTAGGTGGACCTCAGGAGAGGGCTTTCTTT. The gene calls are TRBV13 and TRBJ1-1; D is ambiguous. Trimming left V 0 bases short and J 11 bases short, with 16 bases between. CDR1 PRHDT and CDR2 FYEKMQ come from the germline V gene (reference sequence). The CDR3 totals 14 residues.

The chain uses TRBV9 and TRBJ2-6; the D is unclear. CDR1 and CDR2 from the germline V gene are SGDLS and YYNGEE. The CDR3 is made up of 16 amino acids. V shed 4 bases and J shed 0 bases, with 11 bases lying between them. CDR3 nucleotides: TGTGCCAGCAGCACCAGGACGAACTCTGGGGCCAACGTCCTGACTTTC. This gives the protein CASSTRTNSGANVLTF.

This clonotype has only a few counts. The chain couples TRBV29-1 to TRBJ2-5, with D maybe TRBD1 (6 bases). CDR1 and CDR2 from the germline V gene are SQVTM and ANQGSEA. Deletions cut 0 bases from V and 5 bases from J, with 10 bases between. The CDR3 is made up of 13 amino acids. CDR3 sequence reads: CSVEDPQGETQYF. In DNA, the CDR3 is TGCAGCGTTGAAGACCCGCAGGGGGAGACCCAGTACTTC.

The J gene is TRBJ1-1, the V gene TRBV7-8, with no clear D. V lost 2 bases and J 4 bases, leaving 17 bases between the germline ends. The CDR3 spans 16 residues. CDR1 is SGHVS, CDR2 FQNEAQ, per germline. The CDR3 DNA reads as TGTGCCAGCAGCTTACGCGTAGCCGGTGACGGCACTGAAGCTTTCTTT. Its protein product is CASSLRVAGDGTEAFF.

The chain joins TRBV2 to TRBJ2-7, with TRBD2 matching 11 bases. The trim removed 7 bases at V and 4 bases at J, leaving 6 bases unmatched. Germline V gene data show CDR1 as SNHLY and CDR2 as FYNNEI. This CDR3 spans 14 amino acids. For the CDR3, the DNA is TGTGCCAGCATGGGGACTAGCGGTTCGTACGAGCAGTACTTC. It yields the protein CASMGTSGSYEQYF.

The DNA for the CDR3 is TGCGCCAGCAGCTTGGGGCTAGGGACTACCTACAATGAGCAGTTCTTC. This sequence encodes CASSLGLGTTYNEQFF. V is TRBV5-1 and J is TRBJ2-1, with 7 bases aligning to TRBD2. The CDR3 extends over 16 amino acids. The V segment lost 0 bases and the J segment 2 bases; nucleotides outside the gene matches: 5. Per the germline V gene, CDR1 is SGHRS and CDR2 is YFSETQ.